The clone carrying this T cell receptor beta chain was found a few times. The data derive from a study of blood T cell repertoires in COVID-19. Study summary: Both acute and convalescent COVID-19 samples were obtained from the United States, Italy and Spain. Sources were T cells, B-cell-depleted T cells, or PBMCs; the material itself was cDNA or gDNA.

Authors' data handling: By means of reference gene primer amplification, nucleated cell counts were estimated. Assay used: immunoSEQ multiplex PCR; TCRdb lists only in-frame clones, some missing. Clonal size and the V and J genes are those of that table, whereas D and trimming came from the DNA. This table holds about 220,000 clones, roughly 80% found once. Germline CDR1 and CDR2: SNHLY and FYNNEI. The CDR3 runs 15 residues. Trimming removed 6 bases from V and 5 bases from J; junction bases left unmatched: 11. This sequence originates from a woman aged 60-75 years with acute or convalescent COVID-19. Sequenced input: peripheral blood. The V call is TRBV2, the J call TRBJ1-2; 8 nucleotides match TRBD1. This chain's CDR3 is CASRVGQAFFYGYTF. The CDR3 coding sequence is TGTGCCAGCAGGGTGGGACAGGCCTTCTTTTATGGCTACACCTTC.